This T cell receptor (beta chain) was sequenced in a study of shared clonotypes between healthy human individuals. Study-wide points: Donor clonotype sharing was expected to depend on sequencing depth.

This CDR3 spans 14 amino acids. Trimming removed 5 bases from V and 1 base from J; junction bases left unmatched: 2. Germline CDR1 is SEHNR and CDR2 is FQNEAQ (reference sequence). On this clone itself: What it binds is unknown.

Assay execution proceeded at the deep level. The data were produced by immunoSEQ multiplex PCR, yet TCRdb's version contains in-frame clones alone and is incomplete. The table includes over 2 million clones, around 93% detected once. This sequence was found in a man aged 18 to 29 in good health. Some clones in this sample may be carry-over from other donors' samples. This chain joins TRBV7-9 and TRBJ2-5; TRBD1 matches at 9 bases. Material: naive CD4+ T cells from PBMCs. Described subset: CD45RA+ positively selected. The DNA for the CDR3 is TGTGCCAGCAGCGTGACAGGGGGCCAAGAGACCCAGTACTTC. Translation: CASSVTGGQETQYF.